These 4 T cell receptor beta chains originate from one sample sequenced in a study of PD-1 blockade in classical Hodgkin lymphoma. Brentuximab vedotin exposure varied among the patients, all of whom had relapsed after autologous stem cell transplantation. Generated by immunoSEQ multiplex PCR, the TCRdb table keeps only in-frame clones and is missing some. Of some 150,000 clones detected, around four fifths appear once; the ten largest clones hold roughly 9.2%. The material sequenced was peripheral blood mononuclear cells (PBMCs), taken before the second cycle of nivolumab. These receptor sequences come from a human donor with classical Hodgkin lymphoma.

The genes are TRBV28 and TRBJ1-4, with D uncertain. This CDR3 has 13 residues. V was cut by 6 bases and J by 6 bases, with 11 bases left in between. The germline CDR1 and CDR2 sequences are MDHEN and SYDVKM. CDR3 coding DNA: TGTGCCAGCAGGCCCGGAGGGTATGAAAAACTGTTTTTT. This gives the protein CASRPGGYEKLFF.

V gene TRBV28 combines with J gene TRBJ1-5; the match to TRBD1 covers 8 bases. Germline V CDR1 and CDR2: MDHEN, SYDVKM. The trim removed 7 bases at V and 1 base at J, leaving 12 bases unmatched. The CDR3 extends over 17 amino acids. The CDR3 here is CASTLWTGMPSNQPQHF. The CDR3 DNA follows: TGTGCCAGCACCCTTTGGACAGGGATGCCCAGCAATCAGCCCCAGCATTTT.

This chain links TRBV7-6 with TRBJ1-2, with a tentative D call TRBD1 (5 bases). This CDR3 has 14 residues. V was pared by 5 bases and J by 4 bases, with 14 bases between. In germline, CDR1 is SGHVS, CDR2 FNYEAQ. The CDR3 region is CASSPAGGGYGYTF. CDR3 DNA sequence: TGTGCCAGCAGCCCGGCGGGGGGGGGCTATGGCTACACCTTC.

The rearrangement joins TRBV18 to TRBJ1-3; unclear D gene. CDR1 is KGHSH and CDR2 is LQKENI in the germline V gene. This CDR3 has 16 residues. V shed 6 bases and J shed 0 bases, with 15 bases lying between them. The CDR3, as DNA: TGTGCCAGCTCGCCTCCACTTATTTTCTCTGGAAACACCATATATTTT. It specifies CASSPPLIFSGNTIYF.